This T cell receptor (beta chain) is from a study of monozygotic twins with inflammatory bowel disease. TCRdb reprocessed the 5' RACE reads and keeps a single row for each CDR3 protein, giving no DNA. The table lists around 97,000 distinct CDR3 sequences. This CDR3 region has 13 residues. The germline V gene encodes CDR1 SGHAT and CDR2 FQNNGV. Blood (about 2.5 ml) was collected from every donor individually. Sequencing was done on a sample of blood. This receptor was identified in a human donor with ulcerative colitis or Crohn's disease, or a healthy co-twin of an affected twin (not recorded which). This chain uses TRBV11-2 with TRBJ2-2; lacking DNA, the TRBD1 call made by TCRdb goes unchecked. This CDR3 is CASSSRDSGELFF.